This entry concerns a single T cell receptor beta chain. As yet, its antigen is unknown. This entry comes from a study of blood T cells in healthy people across ages. Together with a sample-barcoded 5' primer, a J-beta primer mix was included in a second PCR lasting roughly 6 to 12 cycles. MiXCR, run by TCRdb on the 5' RACE reads, gives a single entry per CDR3 protein. The sample lists about 940,000 distinct CDR3 sequences; about 48% were seen once. The study isolated at least 6.5 million PBMCs from each sample. Study outcomes and limitations: Relative to aged donors, long-lived donors carried more naive CD4+ cells and displayed higher diversity. Diversity estimates drawn from one million T cells were deemed underestimates. No conclusive comparison of naive versus antigen-experienced cells was possible with unsorted PBMCs.

Sequencing was carried out using blood. This TCR was recovered from a man aged 25-45 years in good health.

The CDR3 protein is CSVEPPGPGDLREQYF. For the CDR3, the DNA is TGCAGCGTTGAGCCCCCTGGGCCAGGGGATTTAAGGGAGCAGTACTTC. The V and J genes are TRBV29-1 and TRBJ2-7; TRBD1 is a possible D gene (6 bases). Germline V gene data show CDR1 as SQVTM and CDR2 as ANQGSEA. The V gene lost 3 bases and the J gene lost 7 bases, with 25 bases spanning the gap. The CDR3 consists of 16 residues.